The clone carrying this T cell receptor (beta chain) was found many times. Germline CDR1 is SGHTA and CDR2 is FQGNSA. The CDR3 has 15 residues. The V gene lost 4 bases and the J gene lost 4 bases, with 16 bases spanning the gap. The data belong to a study of Graves' ophthalmopathy and Graves' hyperthyroidism. Looking at the study overall: At initial diagnosis, peripheral blood was obtained, and this preceded any treatment.

Amplification of the TCR beta CDR3 regions used RNA transcripts (as template). The library came from an HTBI-primed first-round RT-PCR and a second-round multiplex PCR. In TCRdb, the multiplex PCR reads were re-called with MiXCR into one record per CDR3 protein. The sample holds approximately 410,000 distinct CDR3 sequences, 15% seen once. In this cohort, patients with other autoimmune diseases, uncontrolled infections, pregnancy or lactation were excluded. Orbital computed tomography and thyroid ultrasound, along with TRAb, serum thyroxine and clinical symptoms, underpinned diagnosis. The sequenced sample was peripheral blood. The source of this sequence is a woman in her late teens or twenties with stable Graves' hyperthyroidism. The chain uses TRBV7-2 and TRBJ1-2; TRBD1 is a possible D gene (5 bases). The CDR3 here is CASSSPWQGPYGYTF. The DNA for the CDR3 is TGTGCCAGCAGCTCCCCCTGGCAGGGTCCCTATGGCTACACCTTC.